These 27 T cell receptor beta chains came from one sample sequenced in a study of blood T cell repertoires in COVID-19. Method: immunoSEQ multiplex PCR; TCRdb's copy keeps in-frame clones and lacks some. Of 200,000 or so clones listed, about 80% are singletons. Specimen: peripheral blood. These receptors all come from a woman aged 55-70 years with acute or convalescent COVID-19.

The CDR3 spells CARGHGTRNEQFF. The CDR3 DNA reads as TGTGCCAGAGGACACGGTACACGGAATGAGCAGTTCTTC. J is TRBJ2-1 and V is TRBV27, with TRBD1 as a possible D gene (5 bases). The germline V gene encodes CDR1 MNHEY and CDR2 SMNVEV (reference sequence). This CDR3 comprises 13 residues. Trimming took off 9 bases at V and 7 bases at J, with 16 bases between the two ends.

The chain carries TRBV29-1 and TRBJ1-2; TRBD1 agrees at 9 bases. The CDR3 covers 14 residues. The germline CDR1 and CDR2 sequences are SQVTM and ANQGSEA. The CDR3 nucleotides are TGCAGGGCCGGGACAGGGCTTAACGGGGATGGCTACACCTTC. This codes for CRAGTGLNGDGYTF.

The genes are TRBV27 and TRBJ1-2, with TRBD1 matching over 10 bases. The germline V gene has CDR1 MNHEY and CDR2 SMNVEV (reference sequence). After removal of 7 bases from V and 1 base from J, the junction contained 6 bases not matched to a gene. There are 15 residues in the CDR3. The CDR3 reads CASKGTGAVNYGYTF. The DNA of the CDR3 is TGTGCCAGCAAAGGGACAGGGGCAGTTAACTATGGCTACACCTTC.

In this sample, this clone turned up a few times. The chain recombines TRBV7-3 with TRBJ2-2; 8 nucleotides align to TRBD1. Unmatched junction bases numbered 9, after V lost 5 bases and J lost 4 bases. This CDR3 is built from 16 residues. Germline V lookup: CDR1 SGHTA, CDR2 FQGTGA. CDR3 bases: TGTGCCAGCAGCCCCCCAGGGGGCGCGGGCACCGGGGAGCTGTTTTTT. This translates into CASSPPGGAGTGELFF.

The gene calls are TRBV12-2 and TRBJ2-7; TRBD1 is taken as the D call from the table, unchecked against the DNA. TRBV12-2 is listed as a pseudogene. The CDR3 is 17 residues long. CDR3 coding DNA: TGTGCAAGTCGCTCCGCTCCCAGGGCTTGTCCAATGTCGAGTAAGTACTTC. Encoded protein: CASRSAPRACPMSSKYF.

CDR3 in DNA: TGTGCCAGCAGCCAACGATTGTCTAGCGGGGGTTCGAGGGAGCAGTACTTC. Translated: CASSQRLSSGGSREQYF. The chain links TRBV3-1 (or the pseudogene TRBV3-2) to TRBJ2-7; TRBD2 agrees at 10 bases. V shed 2 bases, J shed 7 bases, and the junction held 14 bases outside the gene matches. The germline gives CDR1 LGHDT, CDR2 YNNKEL (reference sequence). CDR3 length equals 17 residues.

The V and J genes are TRBV28 and TRBJ1-5, with TRBD1 matching over 8 bases. Trimming removed 6 bases from V and 6 bases from J; junction bases left unmatched: 7. CDR1 is MDHEN and CDR2 is SYDVKM in the germline V gene. The CDR3 covers 14 residues. This chain's CDR3 is CASRPGGVGQPQHF. The CDR3 DNA sequence: TGTGCCAGCAGGCCAGGGGGCGTAGGTCAGCCCCAGCATTTT.

The CDR3 coding sequence is TGTGCCAGCAGTCCTCCACAGGGGAACTATGGCTACACCTTC. Its protein is CASSPPQGNYGYTF. This chain uses TRBV28 with TRBJ1-2, with 7 positions matching TRBD1. CDR1 and CDR2 (germline): MDHEN, SYDVKM. The ends lost 5 bases at V and 2 bases at J; junction bases unmatched: 5. The CDR3 sequence is 14 residues long.

The chain recombines TRBV27 with TRBJ1-2; D is unclear. The CDR3 consists of 13 residues. From germline, CDR1 is MNHEY and CDR2 SMNVEV (reference sequence). Trimming took 0 bases from V and 4 from J, leaving 6 bases between them. As DNA, the CDR3 is TGTGCCAGCAGTTTATCTCCCCTCTATGGCTACACCTTC. Protein product: CASSLSPLYGYTF.

The V and J genes are TRBV6-5 and TRBJ2-5; D perhaps matches TRBD2 (7 bases). The length of the CDR3 is 12 residues. Looked up from germline, CDR1 is MNHEY and CDR2 is SVGAGI. DNA for the CDR3: TGTTCCGCGGGGGCTCGCCAAGAGACCCAGTACTTC. Translation gives CSAGARQETQYF.

V gene TRBV10-3 combines with J gene TRBJ2-2; 7 nucleotides match TRBD2. V lost 4 bases, J lost 1 base, and 0 bases stayed unmatched. Per the germline V gene, CDR1 is ENHRY and CDR2 is SYGVKD. This CDR3 is 14 amino acids long. In DNA, the CDR3 is TGTGCCATCAGTGCGGGGGGGAACACCGGGGAGCTGTTTTTT. This codes for CAISAGGNTGELFF.

The rearrangement joins TRBV5-3 to TRBJ1-6, with 10 bases fitting TRBD1. TRBV5-3 is given ORF status, its function remaining uncertain. The CDR3 is 19 residues long. J gave up 6 bases and V 4 bases, and 16 bases lay outside the gene matches. The CDR3 DNA sequence: TGTGCCAGAAGCCGAATAAAGACAGGGGGCTACCTACTTAATTCACCCCTCCACTTT. Translated, it gives CARSRIKTGGYLLNSPLHF.

The CDR3 protein is CACVPAGDTLWGFDQETQYF. CDR3 nucleotide sequence: TGTGCCTGTGTGCCGGCAGGGGACACCCTATGGGGCTTCGACCAAGAGACCCAGTACTTC. The J gene is TRBJ2-5, the V gene TRBV30, with TRBD1 as a possible D gene (6 bases). Trimming stripped 6 bases from V and 0 bases from J, with 32 bases between. The germline V gene has CDR1 GTSNPN and CDR2 SVGIG (reference sequence). CDR3 length: 20 residues.

V and J are TRBV9 and TRBJ2-1, with TRBD2 identical over 10 bases. Germline CDR1 is SGDLS and CDR2 is YYNGEE. The CDR3 is 15 residues long. The V and J ends lost 3 bases and 4 bases, in that order; junction bases with no gene match: 4. The CDR3: CASSASGGEYNEQFF. The CDR3 bases are TGTGCCAGCAGCGCTAGCGGGGGCGAGTACAATGAGCAGTTCTTC.

This clone has more than one count but fewer than ten. The chain uses TRBV12-3 or TRBV12-4 and TRBJ1-2; D gene ambiguous. Trimming removed 1 base from V and 8 bases from J, with 11 bases in between. CDR3 length: 13 amino acids. CDR3 region: CASSLEHRGGYTF. As DNA, the CDR3 is TGTGCCAGCAGTTTAGAACATCGGGGAGGCTACACCTTC.

This clone was found many times. This chain connects TRBV20-1 to TRBJ1-1; D is unclear. V lost 3 bases and J lost 5, with 7 bases in between. Per germline, CDR1 DFQATT and CDR2 SNEGSKA (reference sequence). The CDR3 is 11 residues long. CDR3 amino acids: CSARGGTEAFF. CDR3 nucleotide sequence: TGCAGTGCTAGGGGAGGGACTGAAGCTTTCTTT.

The chain employs TRBV2 and TRBJ1-2; possibly TRBD1 for D (5 bases). This CDR3 has 12 residues. Between the trimmed V and J ends, which lost 5 bases and 6 bases, there was a span of 10 bases. Germline CDR1 reads SNHLY; CDR2 reads FYNNEI. Written as DNA, the CDR3 is TGTGCCAGCAGTTTTCGCAGGGATGGCTACACCTTC. Its protein is CASSFRRDGYTF.

This clone was seen only once. V usage is TRBV3-1 (or the pseudogene TRBV3-2) and J usage is TRBJ2-3; 7 nucleotides line up with TRBD2. V lost 6 bases to trimming and J lost 0 bases; unmatched junction nucleotides: 6. The germline CDR1 and CDR2 sequences are LGHDT and YNNKEL (reference sequence). The CDR3 covers 15 residues. CDR3 sequence: CASRSAGSSTDTQYF. The CDR3 DNA follows: TGTGCCAGCAGGTCAGCGGGGTCTAGCACAGATACGCAGTATTTT.

The chain uses TRBV7-2 and TRBJ1-2; tentatively, D is TRBD1 (5 bases). The CDR3 consists of 13 residues. Trimming shortened V by 5 bases and J by 6 bases, and 13 bases separated the two germline ends. Per the germline V gene, CDR1 is SGHTA and CDR2 is FQGNSA. The CDR3: CASSQGRDDGYTF. The CDR3 bases are TGTGCCAGCAGCCAAGGGAGGGACGATGGCTACACCTTC.

Only a few counts were recorded for this clone. The chain is built from TRBV10-3 and TRBJ1-6, with D hard to call. Trimming shortened V by 3 bases and J by 6 bases, and 6 bases separated the two germline ends. The CDR3 consists of 13 residues. Germline values: CDR1 ENHRY, CDR2 SYGVKD. The CDR3 DNA reads TGTGCCATCAGTGAAAACAGTAATTCACCCCTCCACTTT. This gives the protein CAISENSNSPLHF.

This rearrangement joins TRBV5-4 to TRBJ1-4; no clear D gene. Germline assignment: CDR1 SGHNT and CDR2 YYREEE (reference sequence). The CDR3 is 16 amino acids. Trimming removed 0 bases at V and 2 bases at J, with 11 bases between. In nucleotides, the CDR3 is TGTGCCAGCAGCTTGGCCGGCGCGGGGACTAATGAAAAACTGTTTTTT. Translated: CASSLAGAGTNEKLFF.

With regard to this clone: The junction departs from the called germline gene at one end, perhaps through a read error. The sample has other DNA sequences that encode this CDR3 too. The J gene is TRBJ1-5, the V gene TRBV19, with 10 bases lining up with TRBD1. This CDR3 spans 17 amino acids. Germline CDR1 LNHDA, CDR2 SQIVND (reference sequence). CDR3 sequence reads: CASSIVGQGRSNQPQHF. The DNA of the CDR3 is TGCGCCAGTAGTATAGTGGGACAGGGGAGAAGCAATCAGCCCCAGCATTTT.

The V and J genes are TRBV12-5 and TRBJ2-7, with D hard to call. The CDR3 totals 18 residues. Germline V gene lookup returns CDR1 LGHNT and CDR2 FRNRAP. The V and J ends lost 0 bases and 1 base respectively, with 19 bases between them. CDR3 DNA sequence: TGTGCTAGTGGTTTGGTCGGAGTCGGCGAGATCAGTTCCTACGAGCAGTACTTC. Residues: CASGLVGVGEISSYEQYF.

The V and J genes are TRBV19 and TRBJ1-2; 7 bases are shared with TRBD1. CDR3 length: 13 residues. V lost 8 bases, J lost 6 bases, and 9 bases stayed unmatched. The germline gives CDR1 LNHDA, CDR2 SQIVND (reference sequence). The DNA of the CDR3 is TGTGCCAGTTACGACAGGGTCGGGGATGGCTACACCTTC. This gives the protein CASYDRVGDGYTF.

The chain uses TRBV3-1 (or the pseudogene TRBV3-2) and TRBJ2-3; D perhaps matches TRBD2 (5 bases). CDR1 LGHDT and CDR2 YNNKEL come from the germline V gene (reference sequence). The V and J ends lost 3 bases and 9 bases respectively, with 13 bases between them. This CDR3 is 13 amino acids long. The CDR3 DNA follows: TGTGCCAGCAGCCAGGTCTCAAGCGGCACGCAGTATTTT. This translates into CASSQVSSGTQYF.

This chain's CDR3 is CASSKHRGELFF. CDR3 nucleotides: TGTGCCAGCAGCAAGCACAGGGGGGAGCTGTTTTTT. The V and J genes are TRBV7-3 and TRBJ2-2; perhaps TRBD1 as D (5 bases). CDR3 length: 12 amino acids. V lost 5 bases and J lost 8, with 9 bases in between. Germline assignment: CDR1 SGHTA and CDR2 FQGTGA.

The chain employs TRBV27 and TRBJ2-5; 14 bases are a match to TRBD2. The CDR3 totals 19 residues. Germline CDR1 is MNHEY and CDR2 is SMNVEV (reference sequence). V shed 0 bases, J shed 5 bases, and the junction held 11 bases outside the gene matches. CDR3: CASSLSSLRLAGGRETQYF. The CDR3 DNA reads TGTGCCAGCAGTTTATCGTCCCTTCGACTAGCGGGGGGGCGGGAGACCCAGTACTTC.